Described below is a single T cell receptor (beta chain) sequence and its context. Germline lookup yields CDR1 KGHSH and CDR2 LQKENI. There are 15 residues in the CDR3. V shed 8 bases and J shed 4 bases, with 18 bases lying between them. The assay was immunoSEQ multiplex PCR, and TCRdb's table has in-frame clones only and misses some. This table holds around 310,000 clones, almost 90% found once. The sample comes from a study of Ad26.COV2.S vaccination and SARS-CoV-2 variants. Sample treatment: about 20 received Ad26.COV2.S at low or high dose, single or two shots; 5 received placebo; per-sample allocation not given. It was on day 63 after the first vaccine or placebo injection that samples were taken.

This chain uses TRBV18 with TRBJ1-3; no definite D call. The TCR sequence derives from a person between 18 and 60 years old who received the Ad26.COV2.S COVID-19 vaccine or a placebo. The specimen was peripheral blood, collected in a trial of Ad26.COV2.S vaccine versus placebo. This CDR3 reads CASPTVGAGGNTIYF. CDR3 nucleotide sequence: TGTGCCAGCCCCACTGTCGGCGCGGGAGGAAACACCATATATTTT.